This T cell receptor beta chain was profiled in a study of response to subunit inactivated influenza vaccine. TCRdb passed the RT-PCR reads through MiXCR, listing each CDR3 protein once. The table has over 400,000 distinct CDR3 sequences, 13% seen once. This clonotype was counted only a few times. Trimming left V 1 base short and J 0 bases short, with 9 bases between. This CDR3 has 15 amino acids. Germline V gives CDR1 SGHTA, CDR2 FQGNSA. This clonotype was sampled from a man in his forties or fifties who received an inactivated influenza vaccine. This specimen consisted of PBMCs from blood, obtained more than 35 days after vaccination. The chain employs TRBV7-2 and TRBJ1-1; no firm D call. CDR3 loop: CASSLDSYLNTEAFF. CDR3 bases: TGTGCCAGCAGCTTAGATTCGTATCTGAACACTGAAGCTTTCTTT.